This T cell receptor (beta chain) was retrieved from a study of blood T cell repertoires in COVID-19. Study as a whole: T cells, B-cell-depleted T cells, or PBMCs supplied cDNA or gDNA.

Methods used by the authors: Reference gene primer amplification yielded estimated nucleated cell counts. Method: immunoSEQ multiplex PCR; TCRdb's copy keeps in-frame clones and lacks some. The DNA was the basis for D and trimming; V, J and clone size are from that table. The sample lists about 100,000 clones; around 90% were seen once. Trimming stripped 4 bases from V and 3 bases from J, with 18 bases between. CDR1 and CDR2 from the germline V gene are GTSNPN and SVGIG (reference sequence). CDR3 size: 15 residues. The chain joins TRBV30 to TRBJ1-2, with D maybe TRBD1 (6 bases). Sample: peripheral blood. The receptor was derived from a human donor with COVID-19, enrolled during active disease. The donor label of this sample is uncertain. CDR3 coding DNA: TGTGCCTGGACGTTGACAGGCGCAGCTTACTATGGCTACACCTTC. Residues: CAWTLTGAAYYGYTF.